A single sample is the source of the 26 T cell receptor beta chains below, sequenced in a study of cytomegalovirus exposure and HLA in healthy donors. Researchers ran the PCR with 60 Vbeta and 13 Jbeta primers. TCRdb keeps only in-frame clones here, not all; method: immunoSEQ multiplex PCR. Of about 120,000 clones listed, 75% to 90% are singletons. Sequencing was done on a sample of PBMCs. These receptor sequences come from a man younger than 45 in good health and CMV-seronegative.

Written as DNA, the CDR3 is TGTGCCAGCAGTGCCGGACAGGGGTATGAGCAGTTCTTC. It yields the protein CASSAGQGYEQFF. The J gene is TRBJ2-1, the V gene TRBV6-1; 9 bases are a match to TRBD1. Trimming took 4 bases from V and 8 from J; bases not matched to a gene: 3. Germline V gives CDR1 MNHNS, CDR2 SASEGT. This CDR3 has 13 amino acids.

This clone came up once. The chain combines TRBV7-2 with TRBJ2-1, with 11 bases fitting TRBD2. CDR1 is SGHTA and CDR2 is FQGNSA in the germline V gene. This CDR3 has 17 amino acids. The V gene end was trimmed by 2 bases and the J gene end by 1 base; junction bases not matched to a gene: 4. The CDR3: CASSLLLAGESYNEQFF. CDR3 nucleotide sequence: TGTGCCAGCAGCTTACTACTAGCGGGGGAATCCTACAATGAGCAGTTCTTC.

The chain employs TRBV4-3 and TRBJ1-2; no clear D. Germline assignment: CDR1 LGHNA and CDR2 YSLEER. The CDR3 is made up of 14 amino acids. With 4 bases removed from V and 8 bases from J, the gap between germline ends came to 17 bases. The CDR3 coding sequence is TGCGCCAGCAGCCCAGAGGAGGGTACGAGGGGCTACACCTTC. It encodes CASSPEEGTRGYTF.

The CDR3 loop is CASSQDRGKPQHF. DNA for the CDR3: TGCGCCAGCAGCCAAGATCGGGGGAAGCCCCAGCATTTT. The rearrangement links TRBV4-3 to TRBJ1-5, with D possibly TRBD1 on 5 matching bases. This CDR3 comprises 13 residues. CDR1 and CDR2 (germline): LGHNA, YSLEER. V was clipped by 0 bases and J by 8 bases, with 8 bases between them.

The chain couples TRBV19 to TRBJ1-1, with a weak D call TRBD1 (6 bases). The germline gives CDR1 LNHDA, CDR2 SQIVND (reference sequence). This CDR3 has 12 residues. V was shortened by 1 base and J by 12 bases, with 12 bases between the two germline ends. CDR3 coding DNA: TGTGCCAGTAGTATAGGCACAGGGAGATCTTTCTTT. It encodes CASSIGTGRSFF.

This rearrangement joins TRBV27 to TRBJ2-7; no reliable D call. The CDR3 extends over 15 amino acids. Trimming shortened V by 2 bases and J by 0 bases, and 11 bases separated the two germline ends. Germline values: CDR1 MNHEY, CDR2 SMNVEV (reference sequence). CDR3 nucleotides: TGTGCCAGCAGTTTACAGGCTTTGGCCTCCTACGAGCAGTACTTC. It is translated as CASSLQALASYEQYF.

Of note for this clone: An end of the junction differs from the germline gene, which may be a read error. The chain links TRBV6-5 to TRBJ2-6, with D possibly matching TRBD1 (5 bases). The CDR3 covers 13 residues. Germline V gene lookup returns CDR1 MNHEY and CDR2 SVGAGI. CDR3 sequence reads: CASRTSGANGLTF. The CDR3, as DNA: TGTGCCAGCAGGACATCTGGGGCCAACGGCCTGACTTTC.

CDR3 DNA: TGTGCCATCAGTGACCCCCCGGGACAGGGCCCCGGTCAGCCCCAGCATTTT. Amino acid sequence: CAISDPPGQGPGQPQHF. This chain joins TRBV10-3 and TRBJ1-5; 9 bases align to TRBD1. Germline-derived CDR1 and CDR2 are ENHRY and SYGVKD. This CDR3 has 17 amino acids. V trimming: 3 bases; J trimming: 6 bases; junction bases outside the gene matches: 12.

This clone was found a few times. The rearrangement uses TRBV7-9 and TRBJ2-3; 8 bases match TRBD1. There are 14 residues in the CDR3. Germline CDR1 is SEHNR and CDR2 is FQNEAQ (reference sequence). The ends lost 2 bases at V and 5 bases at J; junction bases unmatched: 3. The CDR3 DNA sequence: TGTGCCAGCAGCTTACAGGGGGCTGAAGATACGCAGTATTTT. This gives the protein CASSLQGAEDTQYF.

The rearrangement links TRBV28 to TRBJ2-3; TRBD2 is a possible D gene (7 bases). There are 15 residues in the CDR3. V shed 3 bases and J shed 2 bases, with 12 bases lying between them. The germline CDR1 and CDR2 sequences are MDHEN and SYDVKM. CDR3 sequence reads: CASSLGGAITDTQYF. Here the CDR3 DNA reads TGTGCCAGCAGTTTGGGGGGGGCGATCACAGATACGCAGTATTTT.

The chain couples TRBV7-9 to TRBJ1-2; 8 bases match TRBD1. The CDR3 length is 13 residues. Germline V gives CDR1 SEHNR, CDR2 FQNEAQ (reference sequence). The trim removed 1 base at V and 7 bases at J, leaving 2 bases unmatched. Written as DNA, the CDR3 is TGTGCCAGCAGCTTAGGGGACAGGTTTGGCTACACCTTC. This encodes CASSLGDRFGYTF.

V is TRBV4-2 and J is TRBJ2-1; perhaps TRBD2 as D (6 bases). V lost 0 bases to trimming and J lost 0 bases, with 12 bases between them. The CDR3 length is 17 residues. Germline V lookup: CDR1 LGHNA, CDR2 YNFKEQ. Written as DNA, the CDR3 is TGTGCCAGCAGCCAAGACTTGCGGGGAAACTCCTACAATGAGCAGTTCTTC. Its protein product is CASSQDLRGNSYNEQFF.

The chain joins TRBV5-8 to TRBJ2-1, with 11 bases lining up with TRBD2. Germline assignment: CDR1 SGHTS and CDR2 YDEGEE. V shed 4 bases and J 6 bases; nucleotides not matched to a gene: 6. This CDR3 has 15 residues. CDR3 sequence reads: CASSQDSGGANEQFF. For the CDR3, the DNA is TGTGCCAGCAGCCAAGATAGCGGGGGGGCCAATGAGCAGTTCTTC.

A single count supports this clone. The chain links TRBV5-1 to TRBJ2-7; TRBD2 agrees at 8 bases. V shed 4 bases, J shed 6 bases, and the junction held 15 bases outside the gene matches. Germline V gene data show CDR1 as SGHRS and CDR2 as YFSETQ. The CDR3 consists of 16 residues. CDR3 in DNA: TGCGCCAGCAGCCGGGAGGGGGGGGGTTTTCTTGGCGAGCAGTACTTC. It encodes CASSREGGGFLGEQYF.

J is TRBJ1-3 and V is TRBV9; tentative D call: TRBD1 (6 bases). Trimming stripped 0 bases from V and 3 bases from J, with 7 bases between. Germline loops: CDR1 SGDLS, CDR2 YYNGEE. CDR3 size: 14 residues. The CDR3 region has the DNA TGTGCCAGCAGCGTAGGACAGGTTGGAAACACCATATATTTT. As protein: CASSVGQVGNTIYF.

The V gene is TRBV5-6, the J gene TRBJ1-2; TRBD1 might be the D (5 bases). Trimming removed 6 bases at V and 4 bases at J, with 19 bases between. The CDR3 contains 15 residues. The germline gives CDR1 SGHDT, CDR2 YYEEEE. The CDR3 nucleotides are TGTGCCAGCATCCCGCGGGACCCCGGGACCTATGGCTACACCTTC. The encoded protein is CASIPRDPGTYGYTF.

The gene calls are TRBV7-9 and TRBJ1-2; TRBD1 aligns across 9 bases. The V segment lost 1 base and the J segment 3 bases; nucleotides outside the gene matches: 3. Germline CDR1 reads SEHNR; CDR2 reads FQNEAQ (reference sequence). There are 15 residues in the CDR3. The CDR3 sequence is CASSLGTGEDYGYTF. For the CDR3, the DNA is TGTGCCAGCAGCTTAGGGACAGGGGAGGACTATGGCTACACCTTC.

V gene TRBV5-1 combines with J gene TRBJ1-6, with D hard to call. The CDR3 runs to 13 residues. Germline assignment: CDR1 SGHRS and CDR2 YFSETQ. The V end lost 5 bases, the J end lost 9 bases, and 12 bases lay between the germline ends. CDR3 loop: CASRGGPPSPLHF. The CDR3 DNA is TGCGCCAGCAGAGGCGGGCCGCCTTCACCCCTCCACTTT.

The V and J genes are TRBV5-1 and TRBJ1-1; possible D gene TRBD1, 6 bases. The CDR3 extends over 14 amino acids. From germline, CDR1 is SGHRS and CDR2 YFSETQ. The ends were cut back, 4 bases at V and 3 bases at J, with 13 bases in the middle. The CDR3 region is CASSRGGTHTEAFF. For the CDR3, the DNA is TGCGCCAGCAGCAGGGGGGGCACCCACACTGAAGCTTTCTTT.

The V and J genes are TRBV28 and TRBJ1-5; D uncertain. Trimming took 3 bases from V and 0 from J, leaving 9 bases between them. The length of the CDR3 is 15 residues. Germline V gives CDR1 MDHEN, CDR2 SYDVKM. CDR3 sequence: CASSLGGISNQPQHF. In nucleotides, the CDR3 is TGTGCCAGCAGTTTGGGAGGGATTAGCAATCAGCCCCAGCATTTT.

In nucleotides, the CDR3 is TGTGCCAGCAGCCCGGGACTAGCGGGGCCCCAAGAGACCCAGTACTTC. Its translation is CASSPGLAGPQETQYF. The rearrangement links TRBV7-2 to TRBJ2-5, with 13 bases aligning to TRBD2. CDR3 length: 16 residues. CDR1 is SGHTA, CDR2 FQGNSA, per germline. V shed 5 bases, J shed 1 base, and the junction held 4 bases outside the gene matches.

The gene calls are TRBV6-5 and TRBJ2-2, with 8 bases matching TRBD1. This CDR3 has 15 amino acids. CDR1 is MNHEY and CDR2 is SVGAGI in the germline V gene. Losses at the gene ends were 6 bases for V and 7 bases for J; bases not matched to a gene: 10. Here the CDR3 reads CASRSTGGVGGELFF. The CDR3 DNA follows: TGTGCCAGCAGATCCACAGGGGGAGTCGGCGGGGAGCTGTTTTTT.

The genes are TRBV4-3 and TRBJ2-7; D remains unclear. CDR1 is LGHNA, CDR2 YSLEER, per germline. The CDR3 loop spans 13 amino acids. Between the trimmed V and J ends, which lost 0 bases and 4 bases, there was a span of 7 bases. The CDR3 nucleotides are TGCGCCAGCAGCCAAGAACAGATGTACGAGCAGTACTTC. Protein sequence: CASSQEQMYEQYF.

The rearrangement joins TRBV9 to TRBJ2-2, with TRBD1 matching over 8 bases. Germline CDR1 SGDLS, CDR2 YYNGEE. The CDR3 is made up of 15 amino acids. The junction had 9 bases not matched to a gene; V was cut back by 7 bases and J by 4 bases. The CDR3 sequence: CASRAQGASTGELFF. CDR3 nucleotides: TGTGCCAGCCGGGCCCAGGGGGCGAGCACCGGGGAGCTGTTTTTT.

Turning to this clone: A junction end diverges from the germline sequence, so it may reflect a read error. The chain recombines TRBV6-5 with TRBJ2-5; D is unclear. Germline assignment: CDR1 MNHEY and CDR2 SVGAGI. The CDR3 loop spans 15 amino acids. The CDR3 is CASSHSPPQLETQYF. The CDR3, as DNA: TGTGCCAGCAGTCACTCGCCACCCCAACTGGAGACCCAGTACTTC.

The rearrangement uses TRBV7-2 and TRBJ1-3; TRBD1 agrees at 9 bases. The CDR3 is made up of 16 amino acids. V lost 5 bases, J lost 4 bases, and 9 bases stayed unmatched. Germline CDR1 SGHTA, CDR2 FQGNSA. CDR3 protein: CASSRDRVIGGNTIYF. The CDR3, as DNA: TGTGCCAGCAGCCGGGACAGGGTCATTGGAGGAAACACCATATATTTT. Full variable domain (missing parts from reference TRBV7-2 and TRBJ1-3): GAGVSQSPSNKVTEKGKDVELRCDPISGHTALYWYRQSLGQGLEFLIYFQGNSAPDKSGLPSDRFSAERTGGSVSTLTIQRTQQEDSAVYLCASSRDRVIGGNTIYFGEGSWLTVV.